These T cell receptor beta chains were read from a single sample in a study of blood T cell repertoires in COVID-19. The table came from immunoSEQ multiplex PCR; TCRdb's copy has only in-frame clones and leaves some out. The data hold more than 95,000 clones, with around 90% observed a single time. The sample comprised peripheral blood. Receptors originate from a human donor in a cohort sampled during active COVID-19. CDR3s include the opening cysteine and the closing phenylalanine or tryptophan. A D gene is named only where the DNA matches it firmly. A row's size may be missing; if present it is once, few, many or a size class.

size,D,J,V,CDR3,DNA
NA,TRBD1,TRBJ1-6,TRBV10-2,CATRGLDNSPLHF,TGCGCCACCAGGGGGCTAGATAATTCACCCCTCCACTTT
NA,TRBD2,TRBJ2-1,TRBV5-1,CASNLLAGGNNEQFF,TGCGCCAGCAATCTGCTAGCGGGGGGGAACAATGAGCAGTTCTTC
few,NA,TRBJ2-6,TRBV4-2,CASSQGLGGGSGANVLTF,TGTGCCAGCAGCCAAGGCCTAGGGGGGGGCTCTGGGGCCAACGTCCTGACTTTC
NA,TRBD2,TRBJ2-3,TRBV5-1,CASSFGLAGDFTDTQYF,TGCGCCAGCAGCTTCGGACTAGCGGGAGATTTCACAGATACGCAGTATTTT
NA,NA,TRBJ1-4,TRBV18,CASSPRPGFREKLFF,TGTGCCAGCTCGCCTCGGCCGGGATTCAGAGAAAAACTGTTTTTT
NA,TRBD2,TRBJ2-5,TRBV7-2,CASSSGLAGAVTQYF,TGTGCCAGCAGCTCGGGACTAGCGGGAGCGGTGACCCAGTACTTC
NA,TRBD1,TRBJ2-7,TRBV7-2,CASTDRVAYEQYF,TGTGCCAGCACGGACAGGGTCGCCTACGAGCAGTACTTC
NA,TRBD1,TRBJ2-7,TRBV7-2,CASSTRQGNYEQYF,TGTGCCAGCAGCACCCGACAGGGGAACTACGAGCAGTACTTC
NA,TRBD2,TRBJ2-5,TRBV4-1,CASSQGSSGRGETQYF,TGCGCCAGCAGCCAAGGGTCTAGCGGGAGAGGGGAGACCCAGTACTTC
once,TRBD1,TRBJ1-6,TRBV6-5,CASSFTRGRGNSPLHF,TGTGCCAGCAGTTTCACCAGGGGGCGAGGTAATTCACCCCTCCACTTT
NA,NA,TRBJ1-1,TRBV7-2,CASSLVGMGNTEAFF,TGTGCCAGCAGCTTAGTCGGGATGGGTAACACTGAAGCTTTCTTT
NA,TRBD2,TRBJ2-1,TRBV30,CAWSVGLAGWGEQFF,TGTGCCTGGAGTGTGGGACTAGCGGGATGGGGTGAGCAGTTCTTC
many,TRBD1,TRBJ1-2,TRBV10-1,CASSETRGTGIVGYTF,TGCGCCAGCAGTGAAACTAGGGGGACAGGGATTGTTGGCTACACCTTC
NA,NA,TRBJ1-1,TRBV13,CATRDILMNTEAFF,TGTGCCACCCGGGACATACTAATGAACACTGAAGCTTTCTTT
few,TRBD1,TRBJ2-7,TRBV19,CASSMVPGQGAYEQYF,TGTGCCAGTAGTATGGTACCGGGACAGGGGGCCTACGAGCAGTACTTC
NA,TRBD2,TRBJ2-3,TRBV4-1,CASSPSGVTDTQYF,TGCGCCAGCAGCCCGAGCGGGGTCACAGATACGCAGTATTTT
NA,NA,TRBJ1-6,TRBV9,CASSVGPQGYNSPLHF,TGTGCCAGCAGCGTAGGTCCTCAGGGTTATAATTCACCCCTCCACTTT
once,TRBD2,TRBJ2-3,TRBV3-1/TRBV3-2,CASSLKLAVDTDTQYF,TGTGCCAGCAGCCTTAAACTAGCGGTCGACACAGATACGCAGTATTTT
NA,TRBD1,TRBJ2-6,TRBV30,CAWGQGAGGANVLTF,TGTGCCTGGGGACAGGGGGCGGGTGGGGCCAACGTCCTGACTTTC
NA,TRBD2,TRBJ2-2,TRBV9,CASSVSGRSNGELFF,TGTGCCAGCAGCGTAAGCGGGAGAAGTAACGGGGAGCTGTTTTTT
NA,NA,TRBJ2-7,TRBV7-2,CASSPQRAEEQYF,TGTGCCAGCAGCCCCCAGAGGGCGGAGGAGCAGTACTTC
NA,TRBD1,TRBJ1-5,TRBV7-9,CASSVQGDQPQHF,TGTGCCAGCTCGGTACAGGGGGATCAGCCCCAGCATTTT
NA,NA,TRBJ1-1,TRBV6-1,CASSEGGLTGKSAFF,TGTGCCAGCAGTGAGGGGGGGCTTACAGGGAAGTCAGCTTTCTTT
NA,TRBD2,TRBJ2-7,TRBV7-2,CASSLVSSGRGEQYF,TGTGCCAGCAGCCTGGTTTCTAGCGGGAGGGGTGAGCAGTACTTC
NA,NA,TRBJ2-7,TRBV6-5,CASSTLDSIYEQYF,TGTGCCAGCAGTACCTTAGACTCTATTTACGAGCAGTACTTC
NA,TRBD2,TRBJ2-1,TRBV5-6,CASSFGTIIDNEQFF,TGTGCCAGCAGCTTCGGGACTATCATTGACAATGAGCAGTTCTTC
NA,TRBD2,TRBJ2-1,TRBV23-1,CASSQSFRTSGTHSYNEQFF,TGCGCCAGCAGTCAATCTTTTCGGACTAGCGGGACCCACTCCTACAATGAGCAGTTCTTC
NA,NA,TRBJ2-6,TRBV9,CASSPRGGYPSGANVLTF,TGTGCCAGCAGCCCTAGGGGGGGGTACCCCTCTGGGGCCAACGTCCTGACTTTC
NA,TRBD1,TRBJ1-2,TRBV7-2,CASSLAAPGQGLFGYTF,TGTGCCAGCAGCTTAGCGGCACCGGGACAGGGCCTCTTCGGCTACACCTTC
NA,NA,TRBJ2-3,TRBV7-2,CASSLAPGAGDTQYF,TGTGCCAGCAGCTTAGCTCCAGGTGCGGGAGATACGCAGTATTTT
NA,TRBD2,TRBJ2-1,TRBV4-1,CASSQDITSGGAQIEQFF,TGCGCCAGCAGCCAAGATATCACTAGCGGGGGGGCCCAGATTGAGCAGTTCTTC
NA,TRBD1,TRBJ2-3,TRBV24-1,CATRDRGRTDTQYF,TGTGCCACCCGGGACAGGGGGCGAACAGATACGCAGTATTTT